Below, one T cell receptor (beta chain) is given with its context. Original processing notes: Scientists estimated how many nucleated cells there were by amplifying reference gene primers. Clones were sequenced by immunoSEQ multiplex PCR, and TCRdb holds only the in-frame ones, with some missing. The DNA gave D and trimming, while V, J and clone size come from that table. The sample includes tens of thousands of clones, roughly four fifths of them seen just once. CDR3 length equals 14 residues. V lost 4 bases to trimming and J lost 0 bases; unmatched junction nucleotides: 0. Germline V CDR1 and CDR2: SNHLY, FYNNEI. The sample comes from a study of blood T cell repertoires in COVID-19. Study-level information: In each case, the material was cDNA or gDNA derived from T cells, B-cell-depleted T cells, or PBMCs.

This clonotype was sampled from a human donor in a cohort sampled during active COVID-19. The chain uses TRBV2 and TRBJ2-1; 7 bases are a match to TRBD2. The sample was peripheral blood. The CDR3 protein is CASSGGGSYNEQFF. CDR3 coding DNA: TGTGCCAGCAGTGGGGGGGGCTCCTACAATGAGCAGTTCTTC.